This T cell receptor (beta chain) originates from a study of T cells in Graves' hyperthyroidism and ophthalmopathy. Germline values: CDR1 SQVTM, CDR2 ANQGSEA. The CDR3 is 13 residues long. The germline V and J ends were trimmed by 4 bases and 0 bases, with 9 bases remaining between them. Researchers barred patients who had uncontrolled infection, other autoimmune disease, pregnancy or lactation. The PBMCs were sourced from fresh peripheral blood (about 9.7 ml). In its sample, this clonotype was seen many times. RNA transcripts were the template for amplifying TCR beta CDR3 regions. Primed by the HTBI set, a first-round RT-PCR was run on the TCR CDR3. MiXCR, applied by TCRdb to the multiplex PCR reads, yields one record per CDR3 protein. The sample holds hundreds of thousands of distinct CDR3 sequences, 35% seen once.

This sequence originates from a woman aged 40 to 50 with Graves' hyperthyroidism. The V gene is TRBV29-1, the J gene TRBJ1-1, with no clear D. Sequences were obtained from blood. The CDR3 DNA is TGCAGCGTTGTCGGACGGTTGAACACTGAAGCTTTCTTT. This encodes CSVVGRLNTEAFF.